This record covers a single TCR beta chain. The data derive from a study of Ad26.COV2.S vaccination and SARS-CoV-2 variants. Sequencing was performed with immunoSEQ multiplex PCR; in TCRdb, only in-frame clones are kept and a portion is missing. The sample holds about 350,000 clones, about 90% seen once. This receptor was identified in a human donor who had recovered from COVID-19. The source was peripheral blood, collected after recovery from COVID-19.

The DNA for the CDR3 is TGTGCCAGCAGCGAGTGGGGAGGACAATCGACAGATACGCAGTATTTT. This codes for CASSEWGGQSTDTQYF. The gene calls are TRBV9 and TRBJ2-3, with D tentatively TRBD2 (6 bases). The germline V gene encodes CDR1 SGDLS and CDR2 YYNGEE. Trimming stripped 3 bases from V and 3 bases from J, with 17 bases between. The CDR3 is made up of 16 amino acids.